A selection of T cell receptor beta chains follows, all from one sample in a study of blood T cell repertoires in COVID-19. Produced via immunoSEQ multiplex PCR; TCRdb's table is partial and in-frame only. The sample contains about 150,000 clones, around 80% of which appear only once. The specimen was peripheral blood. All receptors come from a man in his sixties who had recovered from COVID-19. Each CDR3 is given with its conserved first and last residue. Fields, in order: clone size, D gene, V gene, CDR3 length, J gene, CDR3 DNA, CDR3 protein. The D gene is left open where the match is weak. Clone size is not always given. Where it is, it says once, few, many or a class for expanded clones.

.	TRBD2	TRBV28	17	TRBJ2-1	TGTGCCAGCAGTTTACCCTTGGGGACTAGCGGGGAGAATGAGCAGTTCTTC	CASSLPLGTSGENEQFF
few	TRBD2	TRBV4-2	17	TRBJ2-2	TGTGCCAGCAGCCAAGTTTATGCGGGGGAGGACACCGGGGAGCTGTTTTTT	CASSQVYAGEDTGELFF
.	TRBD1	TRBV28	18	TRBJ2-2	TGTGCCAGCAGTCCCCTCAGACCGGACAGGGGGAATCCCGGGGAGCTGTTTTTT	CASSPLRPDRGNPGELFF
.	.	TRBV10-3	17	TRBJ1-5	TGTGCCATCAGTGAGTCGACGGGGGGCATCGGCAATCAGCCCCAGCATTTT	CAISESTGGIGNQPQHF
.	.	TRBV12-2	15	TRBJ1-4	TGTGCAAGTCGCTTAGTATCCCCTTCAGGGGAAAAACTGTTTTTT	CASRLVSPSGEKLFF
.	.	TRBV19	14	TRBJ1-1	TGTGCCAGTAGTGCGGGACTGCTGAACACTGAAGCTTTCTTT	CASSAGLLNTEAFF
.	.	TRBV27	16	TRBJ2-3	TGTGCCAGCAGTTTATCGAACAGGCCAGGGTTAGATACGCAGTATTTT	CASSLSNRPGLDTQYF
.	TRBD2	TRBV5-4	14	TRBJ2-1	TGTGCCAGCAGCTTGGCCGGCGGGAGTGGTGAGCAGTTCTTC	CASSLAGGSGEQFF
.	TRBD1	TRBV18	15	TRBJ2-7	TGTGCCAGCTCCCCCTGGGACAGGGGCACCTACGAGCAGTACTTC	CASSPWDRGTYEQYF
.	.	TRBV30	17	TRBJ1-6	TGTGCCTGGAGTGGTTTTACAGGACACAAGAGGAATTCACCCCTCCACTTT	CAWSGFTGHKRNSPLHF
few	.	TRBV4-1	15	TRBJ2-7	TGCGCCAGCAGCCAAGTTGCGGGACGGAGCTACGAGCAGTACTTC	CASSQVAGRSYEQYF
.	.	TRBV12-3/TRBV12-4	13	TRBJ1-1	TGTGCCAGCAGTCTCAGCGGGCTCGGGGAAGCTTTCTTT	CASSLSGLGEAFF
.	.	TRBV5-6	12	TRBJ1-2	TGTGCCAGCAGCTCAGGGGACTATGGCTACACCTTC	CASSSGDYGYTF
once	.	TRBV6-2/TRBV6-3	16	TRBJ2-1	.	CASSFGSGQIHNEQFF
once	.	TRBV7-2	14	TRBJ1-1	TGTGCCAGCAGCTTAGTGGGAGGGTACACTGAAGCTTTCTTT	CASSLVGGYTEAFF
few	.	TRBV21-1	14	TRBJ1-1	TGTGCCAGCAGCCCCAGGGCAGAGAACACTGAAGCTTTCTTT	CASSPRAENTEAFF
.	.	TRBV12-3/TRBV12-4	10	TRBJ2-1	TGTGCCAGCAGTTTGAGTGAGCAGTTCTTC	CASSLSEQFF
.	.	TRBV5-1	15	TRBJ2-1	TGCGCCAGCAGCGCCGGACAGAGCTCCTACAATGAGCAGTTCTTC	CASSAGQSSYNEQFF
.	.	TRBV25-1	14	TRBJ1-4	TGTGCCAGCAGTGCCGAGGGTATGGGTGAAAAACTGTTTTTT	CASSAEGMGEKLFF
.	TRBD2	TRBV7-2	16	TRBJ2-1	TGTGCCAGCAGCACAGGGCTAGCGGGGGGGTACAATGAGCAGTTCTTC	CASSTGLAGGYNEQFF
.	TRBD1	TRBV16	15	TRBJ2-5	TGTGCCAGCAGCCAAGACAGGGGGCTTCAAGAGACCCAGTACTTC	CASSQDRGLQETQYF
once	.	TRBV28	15	TRBJ2-3	TGTGCCAGCACGTCGGCGGGGCCTTCAGGGGATACGCAGTATTTT	CASTSAGPSGDTQYF
few	.	TRBV5-1	14	TRBJ2-7	TGCGCCAGCAGCTTGGATCAGGGCTCCTACGAGCAGTACTTC	CASSLDQGSYEQYF
once	TRBD1	TRBV28	17	TRBJ2-7	TGTGCCAGCAGCTCACCCTGGACAGGGGGGAACTCCTACGAGCAGTACTTC	CASSSPWTGGNSYEQYF
.	.	TRBV27	15	TRBJ2-1	TGTGCCAGCAGAGGAGGACTGAGCTCCTACAATGAGCAGTTCTTC	CASRGGLSSYNEQFF
.	.	TRBV7-7	15	TRBJ2-2	TGTGCTAGCAGCCCAAGGGGTAGCCATAGCGGGGAGCTGTTTTTT	CASSPRGSHSGELFF
.	.	TRBV7-8	15	TRBJ2-3	TGTGCCAGCAGCTTAGAACTCGCACTAGTGGATACGCAGTATTTT	CASSLELALVDTQYF
.	.	TRBV5-1	14	TRBJ1-2	TGCGCCAGCAGCGTTACCCCAGGGGAGGGAGGATACACCTTC	CASSVTPGEGGYTF
.	.	TRBV7-2	15	TRBJ1-2	TGTGCCAGCAGCTTAGATCCCCGGGGGGCGACTGGCTACACCTTC	CASSLDPRGATGYTF
.	.	TRBV3-1/TRBV3-2	16	TRBJ2-3	TGTGCCAGCAGCCAAGATGTCGGGGTTTTGTCAGATACGCAGTATTTT	CASSQDVGVLSDTQYF
.	.	TRBV3-1/TRBV3-2	14	TRBJ1-2	TGTGCCAGCAGCCAATTAGGACAGTCCTATGGCTACACCTTC	CASSQLGQSYGYTF
once	.	TRBV29-1	13	TRBJ1-2	TGCAGCGTTGACCTGACAGAGCCTTATGGCTACACCTTC	CSVDLTEPYGYTF
.	TRBD1	TRBV7-2	13	TRBJ2-5	TGTGCCAGCAGCCGGGGACAGTGGGAGACCCAGTACTTC	CASSRGQWETQYF
few	TRBD1	TRBV6-6	14	TRBJ2-7	TGTGCCAGCAGCCCGGGACAGGGGGCCTACGAGCAGTACTTC	CASSPGQGAYEQYF
.	.	TRBV28	11	TRBJ2-1	TGTGCCAGCAGTTCGGGGCAGGGACTGCTCTTC	CASSSGQGLLF
.	.	TRBV1	18	TRBJ1-1	TGCACCAGCAGCCAGCCTTGCCGGGACAGCGAATCGGACACTGAAGCTTTCTTT	CTSSQPCRDSESDTEAFF
once	.	TRBV4-2	19	TRBJ2-3	TGTGCCAGCAGCCAAGAGGGGTCGCGGGCCGACGGAAGCACAGATACGCAGTATTTT	CASSQEGSRADGSTDTQYF
.	TRBD2	TRBV19	16	TRBJ2-1	TGTGCCAGTAGTACCCCTCTAGCGGGAGGCTACAATGAGCAGTTCTTC	CASSTPLAGGYNEQFF
.	TRBD1	TRBV7-2	15	TRBJ2-7	TGTGCCAGCAGCCAAGTCGGGACAGCTTCCTACGAGCAGTACTTC	CASSQVGTASYEQYF
few	TRBD1	TRBV24-1	14	TRBJ1-5	TGTGCCACCAGTGGGACAGGTCCCAATCAGCCCCAGCATTTT	CATSGTGPNQPQHF
.	TRBD2	TRBV29-1	13	TRBJ2-5	TGCAGCGTTAGCCTAGCGGGGGCGGAGACCCAGTACTTC	CSVSLAGAETQYF
.	TRBD2	TRBV4-2	18	TRBJ2-5	TGTGCCAGCAGCCAAGACGGCTCGGGCGGGGGGCTTAGGAAGACCCAGTACTTC	CASSQDGSGGGLRKTQYF
.	TRBD2	TRBV4-2	16	TRBJ2-3	TGTGCCAGCAGCCGGGTTAGCGGGGGGGCAACAGATACGCAGTATTTT	CASSRVSGGATDTQYF
.	TRBD2	TRBV5-4	14	TRBJ2-1	TGTGCCAGCAGCTCTAGCGGGGGGGCCACTGAGCAGTTCTTC	CASSSSGGATEQFF
.	.	TRBV2	15	TRBJ2-1	TGTGCCAGCAGTGAGTACGGGGGGCGCTACAATGAGCAGTTCTTC	CASSEYGGRYNEQFF
.	.	TRBV9	15	TRBJ1-5	TGTGCCAGCAGCGAGGGGAGGTGGAGTTGGCAGCCCCAGCATTTT	CASSEGRWSWQPQHF
.	.	TRBV7-2	16	TRBJ1-2	TGTGCCAGCAGCTTACCCGACCCCGCACAAGAGGGTGGCTACACCTTC	CASSLPDPAQEGGYTF
.	TRBD2	TRBV14	17	TRBJ2-2	TGTGCCAGCAGCCAAGAGGGAGCGGGAGGCCCTACCGGGGAGCTGTTTTTT	CASSQEGAGGPTGELFF
.	.	TRBV9	15	TRBJ1-3	TGTGCCAGCAGCCAGCAGGGCAACTCTGGAAACACCATATATTTT	CASSQQGNSGNTIYF